This TCR beta chain is from a study of T cells in Graves' hyperthyroidism and ophthalmopathy. This clonotype has a handful of counts. Amplification yielded TCR beta CDR3 regions, with RNA transcripts as the source. The HTBI primer set was used in a first-round RT-PCR of the TCR CDR3. MiXCR, applied by TCRdb to the multiplex PCR reads, yields one record per CDR3 protein. This table has hundreds of thousands of distinct CDR3 sequences, over 12% appearing once. Ophthalmopathy patients all had a Clinical Activity Score of at least 3, a NOSPECS grade of at least 4 and disease under 3 months old. Out of around 10 ml of fresh peripheral blood came the PBMCs. The CDR3 loop spans 14 amino acids. Germline-derived CDR1 and CDR2 are SGHRS and YFSETQ. Trimming cost V 4 bases and J 7 bases; bases outside gene matches: 5.

The chain combines TRBV5-1 with TRBJ1-6; 7 bases match TRBD1. The sequencing sample was made of blood. This receptor was taken from a man in his late teens or twenties with Graves' ophthalmopathy. The CDR3 DNA sequence: TGCGCCAGCAGCCAGACAGGGCTAAATTCACCCCTCCACTTT. Translation gives CASSQTGLNSPLHF.